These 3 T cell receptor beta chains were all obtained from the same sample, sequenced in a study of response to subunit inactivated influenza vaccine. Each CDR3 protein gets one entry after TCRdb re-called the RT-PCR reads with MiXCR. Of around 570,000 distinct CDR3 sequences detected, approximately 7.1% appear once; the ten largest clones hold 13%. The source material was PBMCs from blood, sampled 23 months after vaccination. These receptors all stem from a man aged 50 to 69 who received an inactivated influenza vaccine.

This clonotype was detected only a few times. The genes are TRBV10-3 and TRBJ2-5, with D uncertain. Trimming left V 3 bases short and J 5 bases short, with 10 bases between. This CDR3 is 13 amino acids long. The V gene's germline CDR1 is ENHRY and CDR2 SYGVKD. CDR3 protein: CAISDRGGETQYF. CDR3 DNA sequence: TGTGCCATCAGTGATCGTGGTGGGGAGACCCAGTACTTC.

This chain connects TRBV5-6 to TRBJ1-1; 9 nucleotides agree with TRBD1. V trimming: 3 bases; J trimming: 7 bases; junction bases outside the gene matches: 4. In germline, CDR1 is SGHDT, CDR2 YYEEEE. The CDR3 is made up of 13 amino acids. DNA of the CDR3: TGTGCCAGCAGCTGGACAGGGGAAATTGAAGCTTTCTTT. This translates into CASSWTGEIEAFF.

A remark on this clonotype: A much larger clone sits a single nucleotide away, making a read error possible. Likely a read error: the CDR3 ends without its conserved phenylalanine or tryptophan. This chain's CDR3 is CASSYYTGQPQHL. The CDR3, as DNA: TGTGCCAGCAGTTATTATACCGGGCAGCCCCAGCATTTA. The V and J genes are TRBV6-5 and TRBJ1-5; D remains unclear. The CDR3 length is 13 residues. Per germline, CDR1 MNHEY and CDR2 SVGAGI. The V end was cut by 3 bases, the J end by 7 bases, with 10 bases between.